This T cell receptor beta chain was captured in a study of beta chain features in type 1 diabetes. The investigators reverse transcribed all of the isolated RNA, so they sequenced expressed TCRB transcripts. TCRdb's table, derived via immunoSEQ multiplex PCR, lists solely in-frame clones and lacks some. The sample has 240,000 or so clones, 25% to 30% seen once; the top ten hold roughly 4.1%. With respect to this clone: Other DNA sequences in the same sample also yield this CDR3.

The trim removed 6 bases at V and 0 bases at J, leaving 4 bases unmatched. The CDR3 spans 15 residues. The germline CDR1 and CDR2 sequences are KGHSH and LQKENI. Sequencing was carried out using central memory CD4+ T cells from blood. The TCR was taken from a young man in good health. This rearrangement joins TRBV18 to TRBJ2-1, with TRBD2 identical over 8 bases. The CDR3, as DNA: TGTGCCAGCTCGCCGGGGACTAGCTCCTACAATGAGCAGTTCTTC. Protein sequence: CASSPGTSSYNEQFF. Using reference TRBV18 and TRBJ2-1 for the parts outside the CDR3, the full variable domain is NAGVMQNPRHLVRRRGQEARLRCSPMKGHSHVYWYRQLPEEGLKFMVYLQKENIIDESGMPKERFSAEFPKEGPSILRIQQVVRGDSAAYFCASSPGTSSYNEQFFGPGTRLTVL.